These 10 T cell receptor beta chains came from one sample sequenced in a study of CD8 T cells in ankylosing spondylitis. TCRdb reprocessed the 5' RACE reads via MiXCR and lists one record per CDR3 protein. The sample yields over 100,000 distinct CDR3 sequences, 6.5% to 9% seen once. Specimen: blood, either unsorted or a sorted T cell fraction (not recorded which). These receptors were collected from a male donor with ankylosing spondylitis or in good health (not recorded which).

This clonotype was recorded at least ten times. The V call is TRBV20-1, the J call TRBJ2-2; D gene uncertain. The germline V gene encodes CDR1 DFQATT and CDR2 SNEGSKA (reference sequence). CDR3 length: 14 amino acids. V lost 1 base and J lost 6, with 12 bases in between. CDR3 loop: CSARGGPRAGELFF. Here the CDR3 DNA reads TGCAGTGCTAGAGGCGGCCCTCGGGCCGGGGAGCTGTTTTTT.

This clonotype occurred many times. This chain connects TRBV6-2 or TRBV6-3 to TRBJ2-2; maybe TRBD2 (6 bases). Germline values: CDR1 MNHEY, CDR2 SVGEGT. The length of the CDR3 is 15 residues. V was shortened by 4 bases and J by 5 bases, with 14 bases between the two germline ends. CDR3: CASSSPQGGTGELFF. CDR3 DNA: TGTGCCAGCAGTTCCCCCCAGGGAGGTACCGGGGAGCTGTTTTTT.

The sample holds many counts of this clonotype. The rearrangement links TRBV18 to TRBJ2-1; D is unclear. This CDR3 contains 14 residues. Germline assignment: CDR1 KGHSH and CDR2 LQKENI. Trimming pared 5 bases from V and 6 bases from J, leaving 14 bases between. The CDR3 nucleotides are TGTGCCAGCTCAGCCCTTCAGGAAGGCAATGAGCAGTTCTTC. Translation: CASSALQEGNEQFF.

The chain combines TRBV20-1 with TRBJ2-2, with TRBD2 matching 8 bases. The trim removed 0 bases at V and 7 bases at J, leaving 16 bases unmatched. CDR1 and CDR2 (germline): DFQATT, SNEGSKA (reference sequence). The CDR3 is made up of 18 amino acids. Written as DNA, the CDR3 is TGCAGTGCTAGAGATCGGCTAGCGGGCTCCCCGCTAGGCGGGGAGCTGTTTTTT. This sequence encodes CSARDRLAGSPLGGELFF.

The table lists this clonotype with many counts. The chain recombines TRBV20-1 with TRBJ2-7, with D possibly matching TRBD1 (6 bases). CDR1 is DFQATT, CDR2 SNEGSKA, per germline (reference sequence). Trimming removed 6 bases at V and 2 bases at J, with 17 bases between. The CDR3 totals 14 residues. The CDR3 loop is CSARIQGQAYEQYF. The CDR3 coding sequence is TGCAGTGCACGGATACAGGGCCAGGCCTACGAGCAGTACTTC.

The CDR3 region has the DNA TGTGCCAGCAGCCCTAAGACAGGGGGCTCCTACAATGAGCAGTTCTTC. This translates into CASSPKTGGSYNEQFF. The chain is built from TRBV9 and TRBJ2-1; the match to TRBD1 covers 9 bases. Per the germline V gene, CDR1 is SGDLS and CDR2 is YYNGEE. V trimming: 4 bases; J trimming: 0 bases; junction bases outside the gene matches: 5. The CDR3 is made up of 16 amino acids. Drawing the rest from reference TRBV9 and TRBJ2-1, the complete variable domain is DSGVTQTPKHLITATGQRVTLRCSPRSGDLSVYWYQQSLDQGLQFLIQYYNGEERAKGNILERFSAQQFPDLHSELNLSSLELGDSALYFCASSPKTGGSYNEQFFGPGTRLTVL.

At least ten counts were recorded for this clonotype. CDR3 sequence reads: CASSPPGLVIQETQYF. The CDR3 DNA is TGTGCCAGCAGCCCGCCGGGACTAGTGATTCAAGAGACCCAGTACTTC. This rearrangement joins TRBV7-2 to TRBJ2-5; 8 nucleotides align to TRBD2. The CDR3 length is 16 residues. V lost 5 bases, J lost 2 bases, and 10 bases stayed unmatched. The germline gives CDR1 SGHTA, CDR2 FQGNSA.

This clonotype was seen at least ten times. The chain joins TRBV7-2 to TRBJ1-1; TRBD1 agrees at 8 bases. With V trimmed by 7 bases and J by 5 bases, 9 bases remained unmatched. The CDR3 runs to 14 residues. The germline CDR1 and CDR2 sequences are SGHTA and FQGNSA. The CDR3 bases are TGTGCCAGCACCCCGACAGGGGAGGGGACTGAAGCTTTCTTT. Protein product: CASTPTGEGTEAFF.

This clonotype was found a few times. A much larger clone sits a single nucleotide away, making a read error possible. The gene calls are TRBV20-1 and TRBJ2-7, with 10 bases aligning to TRBD1. The CDR3 extends over 17 amino acids. Germline CDR1 reads DFQATT; CDR2 reads SNEGSKA (reference sequence). DNA of the CDR3: TGCTGTGCTAGATGGGACAGGGGAGGAATGCGCTCCTACGAGCAGTACTTC. It specifies CCARWDRGGMRSYEQYF.

The sample holds many counts of this clonotype. J is TRBJ2-7 and V is TRBV7-2; tentatively, D is TRBD1 (5 bases). With 4 bases removed from V and 5 bases from J, the gap between germline ends came to 12 bases. Germline values: CDR1 SGHTA, CDR2 FQGNSA. This CDR3 has 13 residues. The CDR3 sequence: CASSSGHLNEQYF. CDR3 DNA: TGTGCCAGCAGCTCCGGACACTTAAACGAGCAGTACTTC.